The sequence of this T cell receptor beta chain was determined in a study of blood T cell repertoires in COVID-19. Study-wide context: The United States, Italy and Spain provided the acute and convalescent COVID-19 samples. PBMCs, B-cell-depleted T cells, or T cells were the source of the cDNA or gDNA that made up the material.

CDR3 length: 13 amino acids. Trimming cost V 4 bases and J 8 bases, with 14 bases left between them. Source study methods: Amplification of reference gene primers provided the estimated nucleated cell counts. TCRdb keeps only in-frame clones here, not all; method: immunoSEQ multiplex PCR. V and J calls plus clone size are reproduced from that table; the DNA served to infer D and trimming. There are some 100,000 clones in the sample; roughly 79% occur only once, and roughly an eighth lies in the top ten. The TCR was taken from a woman in her seventies with acute or convalescent COVID-19. The source material was peripheral blood. The rearrangement uses TRBV12-3 or TRBV12-4 and TRBJ1-2; D not certain. The chain's CDR3 is CASSSFDGSGYTF. The CDR3 nucleotides are TGTGCCAGCAGTTCCTTCGACGGGTCGGGCTACACCTTC.